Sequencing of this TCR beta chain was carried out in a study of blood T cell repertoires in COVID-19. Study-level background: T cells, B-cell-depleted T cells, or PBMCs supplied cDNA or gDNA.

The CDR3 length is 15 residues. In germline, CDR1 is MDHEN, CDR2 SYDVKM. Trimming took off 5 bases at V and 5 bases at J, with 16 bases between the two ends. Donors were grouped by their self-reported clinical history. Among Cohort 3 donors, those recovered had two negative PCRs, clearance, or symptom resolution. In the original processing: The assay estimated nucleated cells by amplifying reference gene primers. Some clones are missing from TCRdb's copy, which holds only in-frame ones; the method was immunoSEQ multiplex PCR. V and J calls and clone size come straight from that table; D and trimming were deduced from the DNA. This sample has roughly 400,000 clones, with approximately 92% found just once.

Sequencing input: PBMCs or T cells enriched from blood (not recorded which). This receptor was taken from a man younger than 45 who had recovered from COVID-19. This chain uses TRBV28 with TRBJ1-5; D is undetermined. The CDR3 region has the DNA TGTGCCAGCAGTGGCGCTGGGGAGGGTGATCAGCCCCAGCATTTT. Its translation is CASSGAGEGDQPQHF.